This TCR beta chain emerged from a study of cytomegalovirus exposure and HLA in healthy donors. V lost 5 bases to trimming and J lost 4 bases, with 13 bases between them. Germline CDR1 SGHRS, CDR2 YFSETQ. The length of the CDR3 is 13 residues. Amplification used 60 Vbeta primers and 13 Jbeta primers. Method: immunoSEQ multiplex PCR; TCRdb's copy keeps in-frame clones and lacks some. Found here are roughly 130,000 clones, roughly two thirds of them singletons; the top ten hold roughly 1.5%. Study-wide findings and caveats: Productive status was seen about 87% or about 30% of the time for most TCR beta V segments in an earlier analysis.

Turning to this clone: As yet, its antigen is unknown.

This chain links TRBV5-1 with TRBJ2-7; D is ambiguous. Sequencing was done on a sample of PBMCs. The clonotype was recovered from a man between 25 and 39 years old in good health and CMV-seropositive. DNA of the CDR3: TGCGCCAGCAGTAAAGAATTGAGGTACGAGCAGTACTTC. Its protein is CASSKELRYEQYF.